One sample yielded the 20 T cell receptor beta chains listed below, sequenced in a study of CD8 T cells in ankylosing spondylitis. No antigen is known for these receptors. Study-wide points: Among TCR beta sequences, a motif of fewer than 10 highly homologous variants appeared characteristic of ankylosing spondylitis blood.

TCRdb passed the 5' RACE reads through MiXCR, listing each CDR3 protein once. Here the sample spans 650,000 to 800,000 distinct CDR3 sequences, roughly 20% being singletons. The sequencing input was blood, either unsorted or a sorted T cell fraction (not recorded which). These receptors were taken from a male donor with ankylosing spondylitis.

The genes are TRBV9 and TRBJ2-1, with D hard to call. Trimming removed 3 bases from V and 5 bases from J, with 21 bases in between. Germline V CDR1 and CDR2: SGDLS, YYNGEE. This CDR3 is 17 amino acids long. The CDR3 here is CASSASLYSITNNEQFF. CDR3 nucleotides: TGTGCCAGCAGCGCCTCCTTGTACAGTATTACCAACAATGAGCAGTTCTTC.

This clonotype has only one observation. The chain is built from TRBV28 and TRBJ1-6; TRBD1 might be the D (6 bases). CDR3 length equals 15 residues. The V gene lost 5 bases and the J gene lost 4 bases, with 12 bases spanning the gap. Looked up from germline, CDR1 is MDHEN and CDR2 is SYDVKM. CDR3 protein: CASSEEGGYNSPLHF. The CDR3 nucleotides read TGTGCCAGCAGTGAGGAGGGGGGATATAATTCACCCCTCCACTTT.

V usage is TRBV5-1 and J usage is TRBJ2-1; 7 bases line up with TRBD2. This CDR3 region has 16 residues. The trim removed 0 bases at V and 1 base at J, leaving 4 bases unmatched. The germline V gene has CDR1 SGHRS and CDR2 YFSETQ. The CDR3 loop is CASSLDGGVSYNEQFF. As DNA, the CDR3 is TGCGCCAGCAGCTTGGATGGGGGGGTTTCCTACAATGAGCAGTTCTTC.

The CDR3 loop reads CASSQEGLVDYGYTF. The CDR3 coding sequence is TGCGCCAGCAGCCAAGAAGGTCTGGTTGACTATGGCTACACCTTC. J is TRBJ1-2 and V is TRBV4-1, with no clear D. The germline CDR1 and CDR2 sequences are MGHRA and YSYEKL. The CDR3 sequence is 15 residues long. The V end lost 0 bases, the J end lost 3 bases, and 11 bases lay between the germline ends.

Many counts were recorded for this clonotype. The CDR3 DNA reads as TGCAGTCCCCCCGGGCGGAGTCCTGGGGAGCAGTACTTC. Amino acids: CSPPGRSPGEQYF. The V and J genes are TRBV20-1 and TRBJ2-7; D is unresolved. CDR3 length equals 13 residues. With 8 bases removed from V and 7 bases from J, the gap between germline ends came to 21 bases. The germline V gene has CDR1 DFQATT and CDR2 SNEGSKA (reference sequence).

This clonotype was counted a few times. CDR3 DNA: TGTGCCAGCAGCCCTGTCGGGGACAGGGCAGGCACTGAAGCTTTCTTT. Translation gives CASSPVGDRAGTEAFF. The chain combines TRBV9 with TRBJ1-1, with TRBD1 identical over 9 bases. In germline, CDR1 is SGDLS, CDR2 YYNGEE. The CDR3 spans 16 residues. With 4 bases clipped from V and 4 bases from J, the junction kept 11 bases outside the gene matches.

The CDR3 loop is CASSLAGHGAYEQYF. CDR3 DNA: TGTGCCAGCAGCTTAGCGGGACACGGAGCCTACGAGCAGTACTTC. This chain connects TRBV7-8 to TRBJ2-7; a weak D match, TRBD1 (6 bases). The germline V and J ends were trimmed by 0 bases and 2 bases, with 11 bases remaining between them. Germline-derived CDR1 and CDR2 are SGHVS and FQNEAQ. CDR3 length: 15 residues.

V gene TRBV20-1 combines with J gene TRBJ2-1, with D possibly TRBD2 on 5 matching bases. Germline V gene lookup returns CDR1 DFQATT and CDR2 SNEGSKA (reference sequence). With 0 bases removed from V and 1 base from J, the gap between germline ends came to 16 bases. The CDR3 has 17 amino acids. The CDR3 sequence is CSARDHEDSGSYNEQFF. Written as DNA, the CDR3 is TGCAGTGCTAGAGATCACGAGGACTCCGGATCCTACAATGAGCAGTTCTTC.

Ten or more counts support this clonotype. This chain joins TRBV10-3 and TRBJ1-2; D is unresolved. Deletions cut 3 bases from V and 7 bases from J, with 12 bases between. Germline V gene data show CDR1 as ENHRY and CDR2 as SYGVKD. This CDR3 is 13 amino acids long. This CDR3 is CAISDRRATGYTF. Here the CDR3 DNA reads TGTGCCATCAGTGATCGGAGGGCTACTGGCTACACCTTC.

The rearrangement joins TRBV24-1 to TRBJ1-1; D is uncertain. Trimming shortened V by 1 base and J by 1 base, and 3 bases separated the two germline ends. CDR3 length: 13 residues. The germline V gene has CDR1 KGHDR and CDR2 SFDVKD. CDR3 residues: CATSDFPNTEAFF. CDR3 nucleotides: TGTGCCACCAGTGATTTCCCGAACACTGAAGCTTTCTTT.

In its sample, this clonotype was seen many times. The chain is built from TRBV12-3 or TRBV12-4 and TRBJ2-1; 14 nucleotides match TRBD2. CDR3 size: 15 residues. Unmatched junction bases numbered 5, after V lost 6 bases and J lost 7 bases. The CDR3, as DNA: TGTGCCAGCAGGCGGACTAGCGGGGGGAGTAATGAGCAGTTCTTC. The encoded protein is CASRRTSGGSNEQFF.

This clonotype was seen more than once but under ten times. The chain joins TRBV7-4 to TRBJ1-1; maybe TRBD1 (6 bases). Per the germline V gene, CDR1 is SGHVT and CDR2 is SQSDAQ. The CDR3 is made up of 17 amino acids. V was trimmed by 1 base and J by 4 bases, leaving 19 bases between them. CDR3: CASSLGLRGAGGTEAFF. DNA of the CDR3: TGTGCCAGCAGCTTAGGTTTGCGGGGGGCAGGTGGCACTGAAGCTTTCTTT. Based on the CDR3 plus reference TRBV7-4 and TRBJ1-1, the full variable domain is GAGVSQSPRYKVAKRGRDVALRCDSISGHVTLYWYRQTLGQGSEVLTYSQSDAQRDKSGRPSGRFSAERPERSVSTLKIQRTEQGDSAVYLCASSLGLRGAGGTEAFFGQGTRLTVV.

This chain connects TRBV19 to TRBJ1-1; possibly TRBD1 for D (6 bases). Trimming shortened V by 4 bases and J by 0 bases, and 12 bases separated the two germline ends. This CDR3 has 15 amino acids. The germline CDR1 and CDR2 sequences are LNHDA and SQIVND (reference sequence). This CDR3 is CASSRNGQLNTEAFF. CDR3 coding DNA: TGTGCCAGTAGTAGGAACGGACAGCTGAACACTGAAGCTTTCTTT.

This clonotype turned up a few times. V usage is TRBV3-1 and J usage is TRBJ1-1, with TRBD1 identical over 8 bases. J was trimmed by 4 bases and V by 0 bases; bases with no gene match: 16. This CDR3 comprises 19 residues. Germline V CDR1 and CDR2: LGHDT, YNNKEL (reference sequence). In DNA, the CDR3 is TGTGCCAGCAGCCAAGATCCCATTATGGGCAGGGGGCTCGGCACTGAAGCTTTCTTT. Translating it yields CASSQDPIMGRGLGTEAFF.

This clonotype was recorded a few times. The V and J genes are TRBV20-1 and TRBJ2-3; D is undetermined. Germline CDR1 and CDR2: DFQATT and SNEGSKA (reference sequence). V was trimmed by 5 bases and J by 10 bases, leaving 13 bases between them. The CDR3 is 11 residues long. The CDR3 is CSALWGGAQYF. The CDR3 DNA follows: TGCAGTGCTCTTTGGGGTGGGGCGCAGTATTTT.

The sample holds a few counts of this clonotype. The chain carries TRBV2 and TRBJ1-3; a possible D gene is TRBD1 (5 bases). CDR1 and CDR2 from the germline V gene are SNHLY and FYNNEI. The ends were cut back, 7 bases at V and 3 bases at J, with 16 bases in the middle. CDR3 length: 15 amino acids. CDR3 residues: CASTRQPVSGNTIYF. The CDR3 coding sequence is TGTGCCAGCACGAGACAGCCAGTGAGTGGAAACACCATATATTTT.

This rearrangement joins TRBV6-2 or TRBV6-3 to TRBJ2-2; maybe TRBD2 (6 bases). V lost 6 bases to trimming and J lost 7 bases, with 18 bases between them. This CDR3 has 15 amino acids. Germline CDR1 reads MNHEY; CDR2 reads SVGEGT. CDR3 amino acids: CASRWSSELFGELFF. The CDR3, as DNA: TGTGCCAGCAGATGGTCTAGCGAATTATTCGGGGAGCTGTTTTTT.

CDR3 region: CASTRMAPKAFF. In DNA, the CDR3 is TGTGCCAGCACTAGGATGGCACCTAAAGCTTTCTTT. This chain connects TRBV3-1 to TRBJ1-1; D unclear. Germline CDR1 is LGHDT and CDR2 is YNNKEL (reference sequence). The V gene lost 7 bases and the J gene lost 9 bases, with 15 bases spanning the gap. The CDR3 runs to 12 residues. Full variable domain (outside the CDR3, taken from reference TRBV3-1 and TRBJ1-1): DTAVSQTPKYLVTQMGNDKSIKCEQNLGHDTMYWYKQDSKKFLKIMFSYNNKELIINETVPNRFSPKSPDKAHLNLHINSLELGDSAVYFCASTRMAPKAFFGQGTRLTVV.

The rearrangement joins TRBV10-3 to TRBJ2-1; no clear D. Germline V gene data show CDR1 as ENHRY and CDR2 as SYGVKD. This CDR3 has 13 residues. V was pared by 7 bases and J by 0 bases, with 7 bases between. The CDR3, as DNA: TGTGCCATCAAAGACACCTCCTACAATGAGCAGTTCTTC. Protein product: CAIKDTSYNEQFF.

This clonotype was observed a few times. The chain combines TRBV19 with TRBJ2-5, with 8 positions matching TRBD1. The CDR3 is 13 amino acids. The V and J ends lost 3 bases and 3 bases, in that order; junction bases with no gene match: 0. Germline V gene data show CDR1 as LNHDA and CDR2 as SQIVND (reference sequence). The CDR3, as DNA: TGTGCCAGTAGTATGGACAGGGAAGAGACCCAGTACTTC. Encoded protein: CASSMDREETQYF.